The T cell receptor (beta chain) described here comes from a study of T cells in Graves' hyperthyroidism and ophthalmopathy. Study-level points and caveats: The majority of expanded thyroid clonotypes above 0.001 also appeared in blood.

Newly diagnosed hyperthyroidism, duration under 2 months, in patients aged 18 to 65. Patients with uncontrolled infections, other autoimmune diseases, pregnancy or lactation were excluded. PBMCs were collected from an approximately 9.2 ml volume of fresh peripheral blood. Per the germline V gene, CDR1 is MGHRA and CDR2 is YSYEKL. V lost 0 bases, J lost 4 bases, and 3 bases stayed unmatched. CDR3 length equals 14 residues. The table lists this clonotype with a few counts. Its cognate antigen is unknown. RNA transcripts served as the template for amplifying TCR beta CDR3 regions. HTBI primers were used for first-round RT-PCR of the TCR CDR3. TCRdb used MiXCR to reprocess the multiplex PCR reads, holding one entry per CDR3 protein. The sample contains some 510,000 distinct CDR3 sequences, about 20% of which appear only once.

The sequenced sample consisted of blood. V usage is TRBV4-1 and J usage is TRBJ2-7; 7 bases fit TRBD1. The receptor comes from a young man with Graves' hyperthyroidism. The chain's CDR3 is CASSQDYRGYEQYF. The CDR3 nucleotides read TGCGCCAGCAGCCAAGATTACAGGGGTTACGAGCAGTACTTC.